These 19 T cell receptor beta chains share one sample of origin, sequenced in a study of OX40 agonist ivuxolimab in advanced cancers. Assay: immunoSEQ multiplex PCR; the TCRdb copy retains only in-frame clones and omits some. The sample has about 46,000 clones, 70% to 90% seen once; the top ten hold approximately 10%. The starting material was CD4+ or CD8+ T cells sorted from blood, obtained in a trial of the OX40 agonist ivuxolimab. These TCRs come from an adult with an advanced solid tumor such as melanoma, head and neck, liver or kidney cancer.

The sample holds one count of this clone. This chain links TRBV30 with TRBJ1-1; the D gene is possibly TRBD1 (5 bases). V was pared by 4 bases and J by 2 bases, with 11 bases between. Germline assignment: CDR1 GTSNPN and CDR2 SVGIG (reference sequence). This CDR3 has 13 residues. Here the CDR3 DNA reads TGTGCCTGGAATACAGGCCTTAACACTGAAGCTTTCTTT. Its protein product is CAWNTGLNTEAFF. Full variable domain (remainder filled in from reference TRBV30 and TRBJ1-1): SQTIHQWPATLVQPVGSPLSLECTVEGTSNPNLYWYRQAAGRGLQLLFYSVGIGQISSEVPQNLSASRPQDRQFILSSKKLLLSDSGFYLCAWNTGLNTEAFFGQGTRLTVV.

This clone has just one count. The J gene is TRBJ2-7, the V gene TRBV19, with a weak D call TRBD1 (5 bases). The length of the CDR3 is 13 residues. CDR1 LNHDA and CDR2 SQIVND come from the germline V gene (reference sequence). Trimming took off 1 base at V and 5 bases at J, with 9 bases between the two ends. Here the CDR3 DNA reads TGTGCCAGTAGTATAGGGGGCTCGGACGAGCAGTACTTC. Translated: CASSIGGSDEQYF.

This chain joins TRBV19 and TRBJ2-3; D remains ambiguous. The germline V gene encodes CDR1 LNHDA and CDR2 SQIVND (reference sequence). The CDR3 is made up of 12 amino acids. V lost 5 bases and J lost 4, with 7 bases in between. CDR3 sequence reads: CASSVSPDTQYF. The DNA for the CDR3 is TGTGCCAGTAGTGTTAGCCCAGATACGCAGTATTTT.

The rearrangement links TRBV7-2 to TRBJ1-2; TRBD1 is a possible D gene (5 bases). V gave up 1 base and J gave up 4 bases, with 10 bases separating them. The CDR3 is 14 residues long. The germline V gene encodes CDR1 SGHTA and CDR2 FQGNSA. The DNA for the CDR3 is TGTGCCAGCAGCTTAGTTCAGGGTAGCTATGGCTACACCTTC. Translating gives CASSLVQGSYGYTF.

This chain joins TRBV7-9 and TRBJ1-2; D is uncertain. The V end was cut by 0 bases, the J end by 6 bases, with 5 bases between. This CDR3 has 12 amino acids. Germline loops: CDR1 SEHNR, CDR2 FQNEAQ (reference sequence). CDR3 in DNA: TGTGCCAGCAGCTTAGCCAGGAATGGCTACACCTTC. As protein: CASSLARNGYTF.

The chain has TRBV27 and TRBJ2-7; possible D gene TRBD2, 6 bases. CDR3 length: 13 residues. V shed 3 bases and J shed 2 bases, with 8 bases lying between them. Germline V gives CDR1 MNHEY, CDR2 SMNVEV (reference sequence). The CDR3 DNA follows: TGTGCCAGCAGTTTCCCGGGGGCCTACGAGCAGTACTTC. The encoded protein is CASSFPGAYEQYF.

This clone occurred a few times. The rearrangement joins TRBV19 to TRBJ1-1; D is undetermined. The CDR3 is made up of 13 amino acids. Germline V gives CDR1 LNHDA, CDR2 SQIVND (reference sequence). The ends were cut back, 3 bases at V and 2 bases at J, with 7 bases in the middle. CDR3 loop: CASSIWENTEAFF. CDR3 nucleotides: TGTGCCAGTAGTATCTGGGAAAACACTGAAGCTTTCTTT.

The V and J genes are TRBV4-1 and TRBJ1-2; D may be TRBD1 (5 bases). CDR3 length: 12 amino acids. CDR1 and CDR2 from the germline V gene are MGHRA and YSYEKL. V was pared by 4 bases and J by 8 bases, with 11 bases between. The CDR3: CASSPQGYGYTF. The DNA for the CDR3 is TGCGCCAGCAGCCCCCAGGGTTACGGCTACACCTTC.

Here the CDR3 reads CASSWLAGGPGEQFF. The CDR3 DNA sequence: TGTGCCAGCAGTTGGCTAGCGGGAGGGCCGGGTGAGCAGTTCTTC. J is TRBJ2-1 and V is TRBV27; 12 positions match TRBD2. The CDR3 is 15 amino acids. J gave up 9 bases and V 4 bases, and 7 bases lay outside the gene matches. Germline lookup yields CDR1 MNHEY and CDR2 SMNVEV (reference sequence).

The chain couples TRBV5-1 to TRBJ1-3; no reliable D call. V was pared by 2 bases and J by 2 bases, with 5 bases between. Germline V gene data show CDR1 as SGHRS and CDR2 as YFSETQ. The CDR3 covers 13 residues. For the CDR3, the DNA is TGCGCCAGCAGCTTTATACCTGGAAACACCATATATTTT. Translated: CASSFIPGNTIYF.

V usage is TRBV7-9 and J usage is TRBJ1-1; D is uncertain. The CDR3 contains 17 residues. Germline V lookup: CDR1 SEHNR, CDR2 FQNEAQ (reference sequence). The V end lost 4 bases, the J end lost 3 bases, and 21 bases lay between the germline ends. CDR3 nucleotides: TGTGCCAGCAGCTACCAGCAAAGAACCATCACGGACACTGAAGCTTTCTTT. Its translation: CASSYQQRTITDTEAFF.

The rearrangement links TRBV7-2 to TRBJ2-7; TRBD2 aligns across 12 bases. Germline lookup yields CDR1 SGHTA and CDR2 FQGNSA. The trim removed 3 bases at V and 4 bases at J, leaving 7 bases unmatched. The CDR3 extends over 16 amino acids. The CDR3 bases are TGTGCCAGCAGCTTGATTCTAGCGGGAGGGCCTTACGAGCAGTACTTC. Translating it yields CASSLILAGGPYEQYF.

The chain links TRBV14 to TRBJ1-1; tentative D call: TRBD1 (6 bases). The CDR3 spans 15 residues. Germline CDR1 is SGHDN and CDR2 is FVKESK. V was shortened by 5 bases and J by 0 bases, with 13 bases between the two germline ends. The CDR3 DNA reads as TGTGCCAGCAGCGCCTTACAGGGCCTGAACACTGAAGCTTTCTTT. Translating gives CASSALQGLNTEAFF.

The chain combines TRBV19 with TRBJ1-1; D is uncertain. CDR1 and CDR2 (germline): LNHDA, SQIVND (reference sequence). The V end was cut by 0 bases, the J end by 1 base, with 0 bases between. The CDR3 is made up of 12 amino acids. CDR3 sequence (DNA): TGTGCCAGTAGTATAGAGAACACTGAAGCTTTCTTT. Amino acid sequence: CASSIENTEAFF.

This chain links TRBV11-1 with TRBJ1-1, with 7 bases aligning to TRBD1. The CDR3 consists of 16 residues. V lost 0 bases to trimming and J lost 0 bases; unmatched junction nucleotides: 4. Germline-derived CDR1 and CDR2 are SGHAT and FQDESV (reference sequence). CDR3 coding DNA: TGTGCCAGCAGCTTAGCGAAGGGGGCGTTGAACACTGAAGCTTTCTTT. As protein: CASSLAKGALNTEAFF.

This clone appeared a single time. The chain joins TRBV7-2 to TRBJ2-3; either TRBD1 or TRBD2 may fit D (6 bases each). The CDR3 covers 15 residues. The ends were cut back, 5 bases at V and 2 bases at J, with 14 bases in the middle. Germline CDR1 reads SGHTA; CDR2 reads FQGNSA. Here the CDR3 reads CASSLSRGPTDTQYF. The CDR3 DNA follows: TGTGCCAGCAGCCTGAGCCGGGGGCCCACAGATACGCAGTATTTT.

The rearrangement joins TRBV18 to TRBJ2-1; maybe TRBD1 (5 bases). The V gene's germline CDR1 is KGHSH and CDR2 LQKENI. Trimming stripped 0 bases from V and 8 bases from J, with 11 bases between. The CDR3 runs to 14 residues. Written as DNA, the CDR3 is TGTGCCAGCTCACCACCATCCGACAGTTATGAGCAGTTCTTC. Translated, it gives CASSPPSDSYEQFF.

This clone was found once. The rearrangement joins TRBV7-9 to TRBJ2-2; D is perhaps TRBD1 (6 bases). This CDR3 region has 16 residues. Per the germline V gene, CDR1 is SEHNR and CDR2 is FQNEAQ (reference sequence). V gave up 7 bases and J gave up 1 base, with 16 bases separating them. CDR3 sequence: CASNRRGQQNTGELFF. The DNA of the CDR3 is TGTGCCAGCAACCGCAGGGGTCAGCAGAACACCGGGGAGCTGTTTTTT. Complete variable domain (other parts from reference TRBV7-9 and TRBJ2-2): DTGVSQNPRHKITKRGQNVTFRCDPISEHNRLYWYRQTLGQGPEFLTYFQNEAQLEKSRLLSDRFSAERPKGSFSTLEIQRTEQGDSAMYLCASNRRGQQNTGELFFGEGSRLTVL.

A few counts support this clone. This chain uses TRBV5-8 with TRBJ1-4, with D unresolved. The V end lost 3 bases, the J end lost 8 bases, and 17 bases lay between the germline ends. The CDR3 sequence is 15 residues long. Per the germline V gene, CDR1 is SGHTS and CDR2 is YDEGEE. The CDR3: CASSSDYRVNEKLFF. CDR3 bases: TGTGCCAGCAGCTCCGATTATAGGGTCAACGAAAAACTGTTTTTT.